What follows are 2 T cell receptor beta chains derived from one specimen sequenced in a study of post-analysis software for immune sequencing data. Each TCR beta cDNA library carried unique molecular identifiers. TCRdb ran MiXCR on the PCR reads and lists one entry per CDR3 protein. Of about 770,000 distinct CDR3 sequences in the sample, just over 45% were seen once. Study outcomes and limitations: TRBV5-6, TRBV5-1 and TRBV20-1 belonged to a set of roughly five TRBV segments that were more frequent in patients than controls.

For these TCRs, the target antigens are not known. The sequenced material came from blood. These receptors were collected from a girl under 18 with multiple sclerosis.

The chain recombines TRBV29-1 with TRBJ1-1, with a possible D match to TRBD1 (5 bases). This CDR3 region has 13 residues. The V gene's germline CDR1 is SQVTM and CDR2 ANQGSEA. With 7 bases removed from V and 0 bases from J, the gap between germline ends came to 12 bases. The DNA of the CDR3 is TGCAGCGCCGATGACAGATTGAACACTGAAGCTTTCTTT. Residues: CSADDRLNTEAFF.

This sequence joins TRBV7-3 and TRBJ2-1, with 10 bases that match TRBD2. Germline CDR1 reads SGHTA; CDR2 reads FQGTGA. Trimming removed 0 bases from V and 7 bases from J; junction bases left unmatched: 3. There are 15 residues in the CDR3. The CDR3 region has the DNA TGTGCCAGCAGCTTAACAGCGGGAGGGTGGAATGAGCAGTTCTTC. As protein: CASSLTAGGWNEQFF.